The sequence of this TCR beta chain was determined in a study of T cell repertoires in cytomegalovirus infection (dated by TCRdb to between 2017 and 2020). Regarding the research as a whole: Because public TCR beta signatures pointed to carriage of CMV infection together with the matching HLA type, the HLA type of each donor mattered for the analysis.

Sequencing relied on an Illumina HiSeq 1500. TCRdb trimmed the raw reads at Q25, called clones with MiXCR and kept productive beta chains. Each entry is one CDR3 protein sequence, shown with its most common DNA and genes. This sample comprises around 270,000 distinct CDR3 sequences, around 8.7% of them detected only once. Of the sample, roughly 16% falls within the top ten clones. Overall results and qualifications from the work: Carriers of CMV infection plus the relevant HLA type were discriminated by the cumulative frequency of public TCR beta family members in the study cohort and in an independent roughly 370-donor cohort. The ex vivo response was dominated by HLA-C-restricted CMV-specific TCR beta clonotypes, which also provided the single most frequent clonotype in two of eight donors.

At the junction V is shortened by 5 bases and J by 5 bases, with 15 bases in between. The CDR1 and CDR2 encoded by the germline V gene (reference sequence) are SEHNR and FQNEAQ. Spanning cysteine to phenylalanine, the CDR3 consists of 14 amino acids. The entry retains the CDR3 DNA only, 42 bases that are in frame from base 1. There are many counts of this clonotype. The antigen this receptor binds is unknown. Base qualities are missing; no much larger clone stands one base away. The chain was built from TRBV7-9 and TRBJ1-2; no D segment can be confidently identified. The receptor comes from a human donor in good health (CMV status not recorded). Some clones in this sample may be carry-over from other donors' samples. Sequencing was done on a sample of PBMCs. The sequence in DNA is TGTGCCAGCAGCATCCGGCCTCAAACATATGGCTACACCTTC. Translated, it gives CASSIRPQTYGYTF. Joined to the reference TRBV7-9 and TRBJ1-2 proteins, this CDR3 gives the full variable domain: DTGVSQNPRHKITKRGQNVTFRCDPISEHNRLYWYRQTLGQGPEFLTYFQNEAQLEKSRLLSDRFSAERPKGSFSTLEIQRTEQGDSAMYLCASSIRPQTYGYTFGSGTRLTVV.